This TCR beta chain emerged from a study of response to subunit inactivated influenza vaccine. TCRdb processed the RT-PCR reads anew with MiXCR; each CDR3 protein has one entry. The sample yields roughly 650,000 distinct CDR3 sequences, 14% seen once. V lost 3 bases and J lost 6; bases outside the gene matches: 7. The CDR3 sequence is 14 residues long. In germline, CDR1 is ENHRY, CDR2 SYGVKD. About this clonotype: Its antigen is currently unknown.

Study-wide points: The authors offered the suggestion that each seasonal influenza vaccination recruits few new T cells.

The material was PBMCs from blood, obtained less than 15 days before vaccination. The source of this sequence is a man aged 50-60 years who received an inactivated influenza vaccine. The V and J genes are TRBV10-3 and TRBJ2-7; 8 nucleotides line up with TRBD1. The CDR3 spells CAISETGQGFEQYF. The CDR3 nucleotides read TGTGCCATCAGTGAAACAGGACAGGGTTTCGAGCAGTACTTC.